This paragraph covers one T cell receptor (beta chain) sequence. Clones were sequenced by immunoSEQ multiplex PCR, and TCRdb holds only the in-frame ones, with some missing. In the table there are some 150,000 clones, roughly nine tenths of which are singletons. These data are taken from a study of control samples from healthy donors and cancer patients. Trimming took off 4 bases at V and 9 bases at J, with 13 bases between the two ends. The CDR3 sequence is 13 residues long. CDR1 MGHRA and CDR2 YSYEKL come from the germline V gene. This clonotype was sampled from a man between 18 and 29 years old in good health. The sequenced material came from blood. J is TRBJ2-1 and V is TRBV4-1; no clear D. In nucleotides, the CDR3 is TGCGCCAGCAGCCCCGCATATTATGGTGAGCAGTTCTTC. It is translated as CASSPAYYGEQFF.